One T cell receptor (beta chain) is described in this entry. The sample belongs to a study of blood T cell repertoires in COVID-19. Study background: The analysed material was cDNA or gDNA that came from T cells, B-cell-depleted T cells, or PBMCs.

The V gene lost 3 bases and the J gene lost 10 bases, with 18 bases spanning the gap. Germline CDR1 GTSNPN, CDR2 SVGIG (reference sequence). The CDR3 is made up of 14 amino acids. Participants came from about 23 US areas, aged about 18 to 100 years. Measured with immunoSEQ multiplex PCR; TCRdb has only the in-frame clones, and not every one. The table has hundreds of thousands of clones, 70% to 90% seen once. The clonotype comes from a woman between 55 and 75 years old who had recovered from COVID-19. The sample comprised PBMCs or T cells enriched from blood (not recorded which). This chain uses TRBV30 with TRBJ1-4, with D maybe TRBD1 (6 bases). CDR3 DNA sequence: TGTGCCTGGAGCCGAGGGGGTGACACGGGAAAACTGTTTTTT. It specifies CAWSRGGDTGKLFF.